The rows below give T cell receptor beta chains drawn from one sample of a study of T cells in Graves' hyperthyroidism and ophthalmopathy. Each CDR3 protein gets one entry after TCRdb re-called the multiplex PCR reads with MiXCR. This repertoire shows roughly 700,000 distinct CDR3 sequences, about 14% found once; its top ten account for roughly 10%. Source material: blood. These receptors were taken from a woman aged 18-29 years with Graves' hyperthyroidism. The CDR3 runs from the conserved cysteine through the conserved F or W. Each record gives: CDR3 length, clone size, J gene, V gene, D gene, CDR3 protein, CDR3 DNA. The D gene is left open where the match is weak. Size is omitted from some rows. Given values are once, few, many or a class for expanded clones.

len: 17; abundance: NA; j_gene: TRBJ2-1; v_gene: TRBV10-3; d_gene: NA; CDR3aa: CAISQFGWRASDNEQFF; CDR3nt: TGTGCCATCAGCCAATTTGGGTGGAGAGCGAGCGACAATGAGCAGTTCTTC
len: 13; abundance: many; j_gene: TRBJ1-1; v_gene: TRBV30; d_gene: NA; CDR3aa: CAWSVSSGTAAFF; CDR3nt: TGTGCCTGGAGTGTTTCTTCGGGGACGGCGGCTTTCTTT
len: 14; abundance: many; j_gene: TRBJ2-2; v_gene: TRBV28; d_gene: TRBD2; CDR3aa: CASSLVGGTGELFF; CDR3nt: TGTGCCAGCAGTTTGGTGGGAGGGACCGGGGAGCTGTTTTTT
len: 18; abundance: few; j_gene: TRBJ2-3; v_gene: TRBV18; d_gene: TRBD2; CDR3aa: CASSPPLAGEGGPDTQYF; CDR3nt: TGTGCCAGCTCCCCCCCCCTAGCGGGAGAGGGGGGGCCAGATACGCAGTATTTT
len: 15; abundance: many; j_gene: TRBJ2-7; v_gene: TRBV12-3/TRBV12-4; d_gene: NA; CDR3aa: CASSSSASSSYEQYF; CDR3nt: TGTGCCAGCAGTTCCTCCGCCTCGAGCTCCTACGAGCAGTACTTC
len: 16; abundance: many; j_gene: TRBJ2-3; v_gene: TRBV12-3/TRBV12-4; d_gene: TRBD2; CDR3aa: CASRKGLAASTDTQYF; CDR3nt: TGTGCCAGCAGAAAGGGACTAGCGGCTAGCACAGATACGCAGTATTTT
len: 15; abundance: NA; j_gene: TRBJ2-1; v_gene: TRBV20-1; d_gene: NA; CDR3aa: CSAPRTDTSYNEQFF; CDR3nt: TGCAGTGCTCCTCGGACAGACACTTCCTACAATGAGCAGTTCTTC
len: 11; abundance: NA; j_gene: TRBJ2-1; v_gene: TRBV7-9; d_gene: NA; CDR3aa: CASSQTREQFF; CDR3nt: TGTGCCAGCAGTCAGACGAGGGAGCAGTTCTTC
len: 14; abundance: many; j_gene: TRBJ1-1; v_gene: TRBV11-3; d_gene: NA; CDR3aa: CASSLRDGYSEAFF; CDR3nt: TGTGCCAGCAGCCTAAGGGACGGTTACTCTGAAGCTTTCTTT
len: 14; abundance: few; j_gene: TRBJ2-1; v_gene: TRBV6-1; d_gene: TRBD1; CDR3aa: CASSERGQGNEQFF; CDR3nt: TGTGCCAGCAGTGAAAGGGGACAGGGCAATGAGCAGTTCTTC
len: 18; abundance: many; j_gene: TRBJ2-2; v_gene: TRBV12-3/TRBV12-4; d_gene: TRBD2; CDR3aa: CASSPLPLAGENTGELFF; CDR3nt: TGTGCCAGCAGTCCGTTGCCATTAGCGGGAGAGAACACCGGGGAGCTGTTTTTT
len: 15; abundance: NA; j_gene: TRBJ2-7; v_gene: TRBV19; d_gene: NA; CDR3aa: CASSTLPGGPYEQYF; CDR3nt: TGTGCCAGTAGTACCCTACCAGGCGGTCCCTACGAGCAGTACTTC
len: 19; abundance: NA; j_gene: TRBJ2-4; v_gene: TRBV9; d_gene: TRBD1; CDR3aa: CASSPRTGSERVAKNIQYF; CDR3nt: TGTGCCAGCAGCCCCCGGACAGGGTCCGAGAGGGTAGCCAAAAACATTCAGTACTTC
len: 12; abundance: few; j_gene: TRBJ2-7; v_gene: TRBV29-1; d_gene: NA; CDR3aa: CSGGERGYEQYF; CDR3nt: TGCAGCGGCGGGGAGAGGGGGTACGAGCAGTACTTC
len: 10; abundance: NA; j_gene: TRBJ2-2; v_gene: TRBV15; d_gene: NA; CDR3aa: CATEPGELFF; CDR3nt: TGTGCCACCGAGCCCGGGGAGCTGTTTTTT
len: 15; abundance: few; j_gene: TRBJ1-5; v_gene: TRBV6-5; d_gene: NA; CDR3aa: CASSYSGGQGQPQHF; CDR3nt: TGTGCCAGCAGTTACTCAGGGGGTCAGGGACAGCCCCAGCATTTT
len: 16; abundance: few; j_gene: TRBJ2-1; v_gene: TRBV18; d_gene: NA; CDR3aa: CASSPWDSSSYNEQFF; CDR3nt: TGTGCCAGCTCACCGTGGGACTCCTCCTCCTACAATGAGCAGTTCTTC
len: 14; abundance: many; j_gene: TRBJ2-7; v_gene: TRBV20-1; d_gene: TRBD2; CDR3aa: CSAARLASLYEQYF; CDR3nt: TGCAGTGCCGCGCGACTAGCGAGCCTTTACGAGCAGTACTTC
len: 14; abundance: NA; j_gene: TRBJ1-4; v_gene: TRBV6-1; d_gene: NA; CDR3aa: CASSNTAFNEKLFF; CDR3nt: TGTGCCAGCAGCAATACCGCGTTCAATGAAAAACTGTTTTTT
len: 15; abundance: many; j_gene: TRBJ2-7; v_gene: TRBV27; d_gene: TRBD1; CDR3aa: CASSHTRDSSYEQYF; CDR3nt: TGTGCCAGCAGTCACACCCGGGACAGTTCATACGAGCAGTACTTC
len: 16; abundance: many; j_gene: TRBJ2-1; v_gene: TRBV24-1; d_gene: TRBD2; CDR3aa: CATSGRGTSGMDEQFF; CDR3nt: TGTGCCACCAGTGGACGGGGGACTAGCGGGATGGATGAGCAGTTCTTC
len: 15; abundance: many; j_gene: TRBJ2-7; v_gene: TRBV11-2; d_gene: NA; CDR3aa: CASSLEVGGSYEQYF; CDR3nt: TGTGCCAGCAGCTTAGAAGTCGGAGGATCCTACGAGCAGTACTTC
len: 15; abundance: many; j_gene: TRBJ1-1; v_gene: TRBV6-1; d_gene: TRBD1; CDR3aa: CASSEAGTANTEAFF; CDR3nt: TGTGCCAGCAGTGAAGCCGGGACAGCTAACACTGAAGCTTTCTTT
len: 15; abundance: few; j_gene: TRBJ1-1; v_gene: TRBV7-9; d_gene: TRBD1; CDR3aa: CASSLPFTGETEAFF; CDR3nt: TGTGCCAGCAGCTTACCCTTTACAGGGGAGACTGAAGCTTTCTTT
len: 13; abundance: many; j_gene: TRBJ2-7; v_gene: TRBV28; d_gene: NA; CDR3aa: CASRDRVTYEQYF; CDR3nt: TGTGCCAGCAGGGACCGGGTCACCTACGAGCAGTACTTC
len: 14; abundance: many; j_gene: TRBJ1-2; v_gene: TRBV6-1; d_gene: TRBD1; CDR3aa: CASSVRDREYGYTF; CDR3nt: TGTGCCAGCAGTGTCCGGGACAGGGAATACGGCTACACCTTC
len: 15; abundance: NA; j_gene: TRBJ2-4; v_gene: TRBV11-3; d_gene: NA; CDR3aa: CASSLGIGGGDIQYF; CDR3nt: TGTGCCAGCAGCTTAGGCATAGGGGGGGGAGACATTCAGTACTTC
len: 15; abundance: NA; j_gene: TRBJ2-7; v_gene: TRBV7-2; d_gene: TRBD2; CDR3aa: CASSPSGRLSYEQYF; CDR3nt: TGTGCCAGCAGCCCGAGCGGGAGGCTATCCTACGAGCAGTACTTC
len: 15; abundance: NA; j_gene: TRBJ2-7; v_gene: TRBV7-2; d_gene: TRBD2; CDR3aa: CASSLVAGVGDEQYF; CDR3nt: TGTGCCAGCAGCCTAGTGGCGGGAGTAGGCGATGAGCAGTACTTC
len: 13; abundance: few; j_gene: TRBJ1-1; v_gene: TRBV6-1; d_gene: NA; CDR3aa: CASRSSSGPEAFF; CDR3nt: TGTGCCAGCAGGTCCTCTTCGGGACCTGAAGCTTTCTTT
len: 21; abundance: few; j_gene: TRBJ2-3; v_gene: TRBV4-2; d_gene: TRBD2; CDR3aa: CASSQGLAGGLRAGGEDTQYF; CDR3nt: TGTGCCAGCAGCCAAGGACTAGCGGGAGGTTTGAGGGCCGGAGGGGAAGATACGCAGTATTTT
len: 19; abundance: NA; j_gene: TRBJ2-1; v_gene: TRBV11-3; d_gene: TRBD2; CDR3aa: CASSPGTSRIPQPYNEQFF; CDR3nt: TGTGCCAGCAGCCCGGGGACTAGCAGGATCCCCCAACCCTACAATGAGCAGTTCTTC
len: 13; abundance: NA; j_gene: TRBJ2-2; v_gene: TRBV12-3/TRBV12-4; d_gene: NA; CDR3aa: CASNTLLFGELFF; CDR3nt: TGTGCCAGCAACACCTTATTGTTCGGGGAGCTGTTTTTT
len: 12; abundance: many; j_gene: TRBJ1-4; v_gene: TRBV28; d_gene: NA; CDR3aa: CASRGQGGKLFF; CDR3nt: TGTGCCAGCAGGGGCCAGGGTGGAAAACTGTTTTTT
len: 18; abundance: many; j_gene: TRBJ1-1; v_gene: TRBV7-9; d_gene: NA; CDR3aa: CASRPPRMEGPPGRKAFF; CDR3nt: TGTGCCAGCAGACCACCCCGGATGGAGGGACCCCCCGGACGAAAAGCTTTCTTT
len: 15; abundance: many; j_gene: TRBJ1-1; v_gene: TRBV10-3; d_gene: NA; CDR3aa: CAISDYAIRFGEAFF; CDR3nt: TGTGCCATCAGTGATTACGCGATTAGGTTCGGTGAAGCTTTCTTT
len: 12; abundance: NA; j_gene: TRBJ1-2; v_gene: TRBV6-2/TRBV6-3; d_gene: NA; CDR3aa: CASSHRGPGYTF; CDR3nt: TGTGCCAGCAGTCACCGGGGGCCGGGCTACACCTTC
len: 14; abundance: many; j_gene: TRBJ2-7; v_gene: TRBV20-1; d_gene: TRBD2; CDR3aa: CSAKSGTSSYEQYF; CDR3nt: TGCAGTGCTAAGTCCGGGACTAGCAGCTACGAGCAGTACTTC
len: 14; abundance: few; j_gene: TRBJ2-5; v_gene: TRBV12-3/TRBV12-4; d_gene: NA; CDR3aa: CASSFIQVDGTQYF; CDR3nt: TGTGCCAGCAGTTTCATACAGGTAGATGGGACCCAGTACTTC
len: 14; abundance: NA; j_gene: TRBJ2-7; v_gene: TRBV20-1; d_gene: TRBD2; CDR3aa: CSADGASGSNEQYF; CDR3nt: TGCAGTGCCGACGGGGCTAGCGGGAGCAACGAGCAGTACTTC
len: 13; abundance: NA; j_gene: TRBJ2-7; v_gene: TRBV30; d_gene: TRBD2; CDR3aa: CAWSSNGGWAQYF; CDR3nt: TGTGCCTGGAGTTCGAACGGGGGGTGGGCGCAGTACTTC
len: 15; abundance: NA; j_gene: TRBJ2-5; v_gene: TRBV24-1; d_gene: NA; CDR3aa: CATSDPGALQETQYF; CDR3nt: TGTGCCACCAGTGACCCTGGGGCACTCCAAGAGACCCAGTACTTC
len: 16; abundance: few; j_gene: TRBJ2-1; v_gene: TRBV9; d_gene: TRBD2; CDR3aa: CASSGASGRAVDEQFF; CDR3nt: TGTGCCAGCAGCGGCGCCAGCGGGAGGGCCGTCGATGAGCAGTTCTTC
len: 15; abundance: few; j_gene: TRBJ1-6; v_gene: TRBV6-1; d_gene: NA; CDR3aa: CASAFRSSKNSPLHF; CDR3nt: TGTGCCAGCGCGTTTCGGAGCTCGAAAAATTCACCCCTCCACTTT
len: 12; abundance: NA; j_gene: TRBJ1-6; v_gene: TRBV7-9; d_gene: NA; CDR3aa: CASRDKVSPLHF; CDR3nt: TGTGCCAGCCGGGACAAAGTTTCACCCCTCCACTTT
len: 15; abundance: few; j_gene: TRBJ2-4; v_gene: TRBV10-3; d_gene: NA; CDR3aa: CAISELWSPKNIQYF; CDR3nt: TGTGCCATCAGTGAGTTATGGTCCCCCAAAAACATTCAGTACTTC